The clone carrying this T cell receptor beta chain was recorded only once. Its antigen remains unknown. The data were obtained in a study of T cell responses to AZD1222 COVID-19 vaccine. Whole-study findings and limits: Donors were largely white British and mainly female; clonal diversity was possibly underestimated. Seropositivity was recorded at baseline in only 6 or 7 AZD1222 recipients.

V was cut by 3 bases and J by 5 bases, with 10 bases left in between. This CDR3 region has 13 residues. Per the germline V gene, CDR1 is SGHAT and CDR2 is FQDESV (reference sequence). This table comes from immunoSEQ multiplex PCR, and its TCRdb copy is limited to in-frame clones, with some not included. The top ten hold just over 5% of the sample, which has around 160,000 clones, around 89% seen once. This clonotype was obtained from an adult in good health. Specimen: peripheral blood, collected on day 0 of AZD1222 vaccination. This chain connects TRBV11-1 to TRBJ2-5; possible D gene TRBD2, 6 bases. The CDR3 loop is CASSFGGAETQYF. The CDR3 coding sequence is TGTGCCAGCAGCTTCGGGGGTGCGGAGACCCAGTACTTC.